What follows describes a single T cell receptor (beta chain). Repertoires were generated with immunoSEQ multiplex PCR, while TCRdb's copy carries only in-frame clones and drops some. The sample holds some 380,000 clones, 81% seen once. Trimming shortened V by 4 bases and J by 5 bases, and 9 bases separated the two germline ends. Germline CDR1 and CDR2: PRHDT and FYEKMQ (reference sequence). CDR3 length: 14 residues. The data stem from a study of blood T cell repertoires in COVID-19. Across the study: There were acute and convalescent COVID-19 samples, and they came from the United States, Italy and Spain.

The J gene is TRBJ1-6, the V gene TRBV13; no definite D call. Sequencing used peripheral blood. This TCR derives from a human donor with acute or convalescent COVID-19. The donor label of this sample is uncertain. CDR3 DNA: TGTGCCAGCAGCTATTCGGGAGATAATTCACCCCTCCACTTT. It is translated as CASSYSGDNSPLHF.